This T cell receptor beta chain was recovered during a study of identical twins. Study-wide points: Models underestimated TCR alpha sharing (out-of-frame) in monozygotic twins. Weaker excess twin sharing was seen among beta out-of-frame sequences. Excess low generation probability was seen in twin-shared out-of-frame alpha sequences.

MiXCR, applied by TCRdb to the 5' RACE reads, yields one record per CDR3 protein. The sample has over 200,000 distinct CDR3 sequences, approximately 9% seen once. Each donor (without exception) was a healthy Caucasian. This clonotype was counted only a few times. Its antigen is undetermined. This CDR3 is built from 12 residues. V lost 8 bases and J lost 7; bases outside the gene matches: 5. Germline V lookup: CDR1 LGHDT, CDR2 YNNKEL (reference sequence). This TCR came from a woman aged 18-35 years in good health. The J gene is TRBJ1-2, the V gene TRBV3-1; the match to TRBD1 covers 9 bases. The material sequenced was memory (CD45RO+) T cells sorted from blood. In DNA, the CDR3 is TGTGCCAGCTACGGGACAGGGTTTGGCTACACCTTC. It specifies CASYGTGFGYTF. The entire variable domain, with the rest obtained from reference TRBV3-1 and TRBJ1-2, is as follows: DTAVSQTPKYLVTQMGNDKSIKCEQNLGHDTMYWYKQDSKKFLKIMFSYNNKELIINETVPNRFSPKSPDKAHLNLHINSLELGDSAVYFCASYGTGFGYTFGSGTRLTVV.